The 3 T cell receptor beta chains given below trace back to one sample, sequenced in a study of CD8+ T cells in alopecia areata. Treatment given: oral pan-JAK inhibitor, 5-10 mg twice daily. RNA, once extracted, was reverse transcribed into cDNA for use as the sequencing template. Clones were sequenced by immunoSEQ multiplex PCR, and TCRdb holds only the in-frame ones, with some missing. The sample consists of nearly 110,000 clones, roughly 84% of them appearing once. The source was CD8+ T cells sorted from blood, collected at week 24, from a patient treated with tofacitinib. The receptors come from a human donor with alopecia areata.

The gene calls are TRBV5-1 and TRBJ2-1; D might be TRBD1 (5 bases). The CDR3 length is 12 residues. Trimming cost V 1 base and J 8 bases, with 7 bases left between them. Looked up from germline, CDR1 is SGHRS and CDR2 is YFSETQ. The chain's CDR3 is CASSLIRDEQFF. The CDR3 nucleotides are TGCGCCAGCAGCTTGATCAGGGATGAGCAGTTCTTC.

The rearrangement uses TRBV6-6 and TRBJ2-3, with D possibly called TRBD1 or TRBD2 (5 bases each). Between the trimmed V and J ends, which lost 5 bases and 6 bases, there was a span of 15 bases. There are 14 residues in the CDR3. The germline CDR1 and CDR2 sequences are MNHNY and SVGAGI (reference sequence). CDR3 in amino acids: CASSNARGADTQYF. CDR3 in DNA: TGTGCCAGCAGTAATGCCCGAGGGGCCGATACGCAGTATTTT.

The J gene is TRBJ2-5, the V gene TRBV18; D may correspond to TRBD1 or TRBD2 (6 bases each). Trimming pared 8 bases from V and 1 base from J, leaving 23 bases between. CDR1 KGHSH and CDR2 LQKENI come from the germline V gene. CDR3 length equals 17 residues. CDR3 in amino acids: CASLYPGADLTQETQYF. The DNA of the CDR3 is TGTGCCAGCCTCTACCCGGGGGCCGATCTAACCCAAGAGACCCAGTACTTC.